A selection of T cell receptor beta chains follows, all from one sample in a study of cytomegalovirus exposure and HLA in healthy donors. Using immunoSEQ multiplex PCR, the repertoire was profiled, and TCRdb retains in-frame clones only, with some absent. This table has about 100,000 clones, about 74% appearing once. Sequenced material: PBMCs. All receptors come from a female donor in good health and CMV-seropositive. CDR3s include the opening cysteine and the closing phenylalanine or tryptophan. The order of the fields is V gene, CDR3 length, J gene, CDR3 protein.

V: TRBV5-4; length: 14; J: TRBJ1-4; CDR3: CASSGQGSNEKLFF
V: TRBV9; length: 16; J: TRBJ2-7; CDR3: CASSILPLAGTYEQYF
V: TRBV10-3; length: 14; J: TRBJ1-2; CDR3: CAIRPYGNNYGYTF
V: TRBV19; length: 16; J: TRBJ1-3; CDR3: CASSLDRGHSGNTIYF
V: TRBV6-1; length: 13; J: TRBJ2-5; CDR3: CASEAQGWKTQYF
V: TRBV7-2; length: 15; J: TRBJ2-3; CDR3: CASSKEEGVTDTQYF
V: TRBV30; length: 14; J: TRBJ2-2; CDR3: CAWSVLQATGELFF
V: TRBV7-9; length: 18; J: TRBJ2-7; CDR3: CSSSFASGGASVRYEQYF
V: TRBV7-2; length: 13; J: TRBJ1-1; CDR3: CASSFNRNTEAFF
V: TRBV6-6; length: 15; J: TRBJ1-5; CDR3: CASSYLPSSNQPQHF
V: TRBV27; length: 15; J: TRBJ2-7; CDR3: CASSLRGDRGSEQYF
V: TRBV27; length: 18; J: TRBJ2-3; CDR3: CASSLAASGSPSTDTQYF
V: TRBV4-1; length: 15; J: TRBJ2-1; CDR3: CASNPGTGLSNEQFF
V: TRBV7-2; length: 15; J: TRBJ2-7; CDR3: CASSLQGPLSYEQYF
V: TRBV7-9; length: 15; J: TRBJ1-1; CDR3: CASSSGQGWVTEAFF
V: TRBV19; length: 15; J: TRBJ1-1; CDR3: CASSMLARANTEAFF
V: TRBV6-5; length: 15; J: TRBJ1-3; CDR3: CASSRTAGGGNTIYF
V: TRBV18; length: 14; J: TRBJ1-2; CDR3: CASSRNRGDYGYTF
V: TRBV5-4; length: 14; J: TRBJ1-2; CDR3: CASSLSQVNHGYTF
V: TRBV7-2; length: 15; J: TRBJ2-3; CDR3: CASSLPFPTADTQYF
V: TRBV5-1; length: 22; J: TRBJ2-3; CDR3: CASSFFGIGGRLEYLSTDTQYF
V: TRBV27; length: 19; J: TRBJ1-3; CDR3: CASSLWSPRTGPSGNTIYF
V: TRBV6-1; length: 15; J: TRBJ1-5; CDR3: CASSEVGVSNQPQHF
V: TRBV7-8; length: 15; J: TRBJ2-2; CDR3: CASSLTGANTGELFF
V: TRBV9; length: 15; J: TRBJ2-3; CDR3: CASSVGRGWTDTQYF
V: TRBV13; length: 14; J: TRBJ1-3; CDR3: CASSYRLAGNTIYF
V: TRBV5-1; length: 16; J: TRBJ1-4; CDR3: CASSPGGQGGNEKLFF
V: TRBV10-3; length: 15; J: TRBJ1-4; CDR3: CAISEAQATNEKLFF
V: TRBV11-1; length: 15; J: TRBJ2-7; CDR3: CASSADSTSSREQYF
V: TRBV5-5; length: 17; J: TRBJ2-1; CDR3: CASSFRLAGVSYNEQFF
V: TRBV6-4; length: 15; J: TRBJ2-2; CDR3: CASSDRDRASGELFF
V: TRBV6-6; length: 15; J: TRBJ1-6; CDR3: CASSSGTGVVSPLHF
V: TRBV27; length: 17; J: TRBJ1-2; CDR3: CASSSSGWSRGDYGYTF
V: TRBV9; length: 15; J: TRBJ2-2; CDR3: CASSPPGGWTGELFF
V: TRBV28; length: 15; J: TRBJ1-5; CDR3: CASSTGQGNSQPQHF
V: TRBV7-2; length: 14; J: TRBJ1-6; CDR3: CASSPDSYNSPLHF
V: TRBV27; length: 16; J: TRBJ2-3; CDR3: CASSLLGRGAPDTQYF
V: TRBV7-8; length: 17; J: TRBJ2-1; CDR3: CASSQQSTGGSYNEQFF
V: TRBV6-1; length: 15; J: TRBJ2-3; CDR3: CASSEVPGSTDTQYF
V: TRBV18; length: 12; J: TRBJ2-7; CDR3: CASSLASYEQYF
V: TRBV4-3; length: 14; J: TRBJ2-1; CDR3: CASRAGPPRHEQFF
V: TRBV5-6; length: 11; J: TRBJ1-1; CDR3: CASSLGGEAFF